Sequencing of this T cell receptor beta chain was carried out in a study of CD8+ T cells in alopecia areata. The wider study: Each day, treated patients took oral tofacitinib twice, at 5 to 10 mg per dose.

Lesional scalp punch biopsies and peripheral blood were collected from alopecia areata patients. Extracted from the samples, RNA was reverse transcribed into cDNA to serve as the sequencing template. Clones were sequenced by immunoSEQ multiplex PCR, and TCRdb holds only the in-frame ones, with some missing. The sample carries over 120,000 clones, about 60% recorded once. The junction had 16 bases not matched to a gene; V was cut back by 7 bases and J by 8 bases. Germline values: CDR1 SQVTM, CDR2 ANQGSEA. The CDR3 sequence is 14 residues long. The receptor was isolated from a human donor with alopecia areata. The chain couples TRBV29-1 to TRBJ1-2; TRBD1 matches 7 bases. This specimen was CD4+ T cells sorted from blood, taken at week 0. CDR3 in DNA: TGCAGCGCTACAAGGACTACAGGGGCAAGGGGCTACACCTTC. This translates into CSATRTTGARGYTF.